This TCR beta chain was obtained from a study of monozygotic twins with inflammatory bowel disease. Each CDR3 protein gets one entry in TCRdb, which reprocessed the 5' RACE reads and gives no DNA. The sample holds 350,000 to 400,000 distinct CDR3 sequences. Germline V gene data show CDR1 as SEHNR and CDR2 as FQNEAQ (reference sequence). This CDR3 is 16 amino acids long. The J gene is TRBJ2-1, the V gene TRBV7-9. The source material was blood. This receptor was identified in a human donor with ulcerative colitis or Crohn's disease, or a healthy co-twin of an affected twin (not recorded which). CDR3 loop: CASSLALAGLYNEQFF.